One T cell receptor (beta chain) is described in this entry. This entry belongs to a study of blood T cell repertoires in COVID-19. Study context: T cells, B-cell-depleted T cells, or PBMCs provided the cDNA or gDNA that served as material.

This table comes from immunoSEQ multiplex PCR, and its TCRdb copy is limited to in-frame clones, with some not included. The sample holds over 120,000 clones; around 80% are singletons and the top ten take roughly 10%. Trimming removed 5 bases from V and 0 bases from J; junction bases left unmatched: 6. CDR3 size: 15 residues. Germline CDR1 is MNHEY and CDR2 is SMNVEV (reference sequence). The source is a man in his sixties with active or convalescent COVID-19. Material for sequencing was peripheral blood. The chain recombines TRBV27 with TRBJ1-1, with 7 bases lining up with TRBD1. The CDR3 reads CASSTPGQMNTEAFF. CDR3 coding DNA: TGTGCCAGCAGTACTCCGGGACAGATGAACACTGAAGCTTTCTTT.